This TCR beta chain originates from a study of blood T cell repertoires in COVID-19. About the study: The United States, Italy and Spain supplied acute and convalescent COVID-19 samples. PBMCs, B-cell-depleted T cells, or T cells were the source of the cDNA or gDNA that made up the material.

Trimming removed 6 bases at V and 7 bases at J, with 13 bases between. The CDR3 consists of 13 residues. The germline CDR1 and CDR2 sequences are LNHDA and SQIVND (reference sequence). Sequencing was performed with immunoSEQ multiplex PCR; in TCRdb, only in-frame clones are kept and a portion is missing. The sample lists fewer than 200,000 clones; roughly 88% were seen once. V usage is TRBV19 and J usage is TRBJ1-5; weak D call: TRBD1 (6 bases). The receptor was derived from a man aged 55 to 70 who had recovered from COVID-19. The sequenced material came from peripheral blood. The CDR3 nucleotides are TGTGCCAGTAGCACTACAGGGAGCCAGCCCCAGCATTTT. This encodes CASSTTGSQPQHF.